This record looks at one T cell receptor (beta chain) sequence and its context. Using immunoSEQ multiplex PCR, the repertoire was profiled, and TCRdb retains in-frame clones only, with some absent. The table has roughly 110,000 clones, around 78% seen once. Germline CDR1 and CDR2: LGHNA and YSLEER. This CDR3 spans 13 amino acids. Trimming stripped 5 bases from V and 5 bases from J, with 10 bases between. This record comes from a study of blood T cell repertoires in COVID-19. The TCR sequence derives from a man aged 80 or over with COVID-19, enrolled during active disease. The J gene is TRBJ1-5, the V gene TRBV4-3; tentative D call: TRBD1 (5 bases). The sample was peripheral blood. CDR3 amino acids: CASSDRADQPQHF. The CDR3 DNA reads TGCGCCAGCAGCGACAGAGCCGATCAGCCCCAGCATTTT.